Each of the 30 T cell receptor beta chains below was sequenced from the same sample in a study of blood T cell repertoires in COVID-19. Using immunoSEQ multiplex PCR, the repertoire was profiled, and TCRdb retains in-frame clones only, with some absent. The sample holds approximately 250,000 clones, around 88% seen once. The sequencing input was PBMCs or T cells enriched from blood (not recorded which). These TCRs come from a woman between 40 and 50 years old with acute COVID-19.

This clone was found once. The rearrangement links TRBV7-8 to TRBJ2-7, with 10 bases identical to TRBD2. Germline V gives CDR1 SGHVS, CDR2 FQNEAQ. V lost 5 bases, J lost 3 bases, and 7 bases stayed unmatched. The CDR3 contains 15 residues. CDR3 protein: CASSPRTSGNYEQYV. The CDR3 coding sequence is TGTGCCAGCAGCCCGCGGACTAGCGGAAACTACGAGCAGTACGTC.

This clone was seen just once. This chain connects TRBV5-1 to TRBJ1-6; 8 bases are shared with TRBD1. Per germline, CDR1 SGHRS and CDR2 YFSETQ. V shed 0 bases, J shed 7 bases, and the junction held 0 bases outside the gene matches. CDR3 length: 14 amino acids. The CDR3 is CASSLGQGNSPLHF. The CDR3 DNA is TGCGCCAGCAGCTTGGGACAGGGGAATTCACCCCTCCACTTT.

V and J are TRBV7-8 and TRBJ2-1; maybe TRBD2 (6 bases). Germline loops: CDR1 SGHVS, CDR2 FQNEAQ. V dropped 4 bases and J dropped 6 bases, with 16 bases sitting between them. The CDR3 has 15 amino acids. The CDR3 is CASSWRETRTNEQFF. In DNA, the CDR3 is TGTGCCAGCAGCTGGCGCGAGACTAGAACCAATGAGCAGTTCTTC.

This clone has a single count. The CDR3 nucleotides are TGTGCCAGTAGTATTGACAGGGGTAGTGGCTATGGCTACACCTTC. Translated, it gives CASSIDRGSGYGYTF. The V and J genes are TRBV19 and TRBJ1-2, with 8 bases aligning to TRBD1. The germline V gene encodes CDR1 LNHDA and CDR2 SQIVND (reference sequence). With 3 bases clipped from V and 4 bases from J, the junction kept 7 bases outside the gene matches. This CDR3 spans 15 amino acids.

The V call is TRBV6-2 or TRBV6-3, the J call TRBJ1-5; 9 bases line up with TRBD1. J was trimmed by 7 bases and V by 2 bases; bases with no gene match: 9. The germline V gene encodes CDR1 MNHEY and CDR2 SVGEGT. There are 16 residues in the CDR3. CDR3 sequence: CASSYQGQGLGQPQHF. The CDR3 DNA reads TGTGCCAGCAGTTACCAGGGACAGGGCTTGGGACAGCCCCAGCATTTT.

This chain links TRBV27 with TRBJ2-3; no firm D call. The germline V and J ends were trimmed by 3 bases and 1 base, with 5 bases remaining between them. Germline CDR1 reads MNHEY; CDR2 reads SMNVEV (reference sequence). The CDR3 has 13 amino acids. In nucleotides, the CDR3 is TGTGCCAGCAGTTTCGGTCGCACAGATACGCAGTATTTT. Translation gives CASSFGRTDTQYF.

The J gene is TRBJ2-1, the V gene TRBV27, with 7 bases fitting TRBD2. Germline CDR1 is MNHEY and CDR2 is SMNVEV (reference sequence). With 5 bases clipped from V and 8 bases from J, the junction kept 3 bases outside the gene matches. The CDR3 has 12 amino acids. The CDR3 sequence is CASSRGVHEQFF. Here the CDR3 DNA reads TGTGCCAGCAGTCGGGGGGTCCATGAGCAGTTCTTC.

The chain links TRBV25-1 to TRBJ2-1, with 10 bases lining up with TRBD2. Trimming cost V 4 bases and J 2 bases; bases outside gene matches: 2. CDR3 length: 15 residues. Germline values: CDR1 MGHDK, CDR2 SYGVNS. The CDR3 region is CASSASGRTYNEQFF. Here the CDR3 DNA reads TGTGCCAGCAGTGCTAGCGGGAGAACCTACAATGAGCAGTTCTTC.

The gene calls are TRBV12-5 and TRBJ1-4; D unresolved. The CDR3 length is 16 residues. Germline assignment: CDR1 LGHNT and CDR2 FRNRAP. The ends were cut back, 3 bases at V and 6 bases at J, with 17 bases in the middle. The chain's CDR3 is CASGLFNGVRHEKLFF. The DNA for the CDR3 is TGTGCTAGTGGTTTATTCAACGGCGTCAGGCATGAAAAACTGTTTTTT.

This clone is labeled as medium-sized. The CDR3 DNA sequence: TGTGCCACCAGTGATTTGACAGGGGGCACAGATACGCAGTATTTT. Encoded protein: CATSDLTGGTDTQYF. The chain links TRBV24-1 to TRBJ2-3, with 7 bases matching TRBD1. Germline assignment: CDR1 KGHDR and CDR2 SFDVKD. This CDR3 is 15 amino acids long. Trimming at V came to 0 bases and at J to 1 base, leaving 0 bases not matched to a gene.

This chain joins TRBV4-1 and TRBJ2-1; weak D call: TRBD1 (5 bases). The CDR3 has 12 amino acids. Per germline, CDR1 MGHRA and CDR2 YSYEKL. Trimming took 2 bases from V and 9 from J, leaving 8 bases between them. The CDR3: CASSQRQGEQFF. Written as DNA, the CDR3 is TGCGCCAGCAGCCAAAGGCAGGGTGAGCAGTTCTTC.

The chain links TRBV3-1 (or the pseudogene TRBV3-2) to TRBJ1-1; D remains ambiguous. The length of the CDR3 is 13 residues. The V gene's germline CDR1 is LGHDT and CDR2 YNNKEL (reference sequence). The ends were cut back, 5 bases at V and 2 bases at J, with 9 bases in the middle. The CDR3 coding sequence is TGTGCCAGCAGCGCACGGGGTAACACTGAAGCTTTCTTT. Translated, it gives CASSARGNTEAFF.

This chain joins TRBV4-1 and TRBJ2-5, with no clear D. V lost 4 bases and J 2 bases, leaving 17 bases between the germline ends. There are 16 residues in the CDR3. The germline gives CDR1 MGHRA, CDR2 YSYEKL. Here the CDR3 reads CASSPFSVPGQETQYF. In DNA form, the CDR3 reads TGCGCCAGCAGCCCTTTTTCTGTGCCGGGTCAAGAGACCCAGTACTTC.

The rearrangement uses TRBV9 and TRBJ1-2, with 9 bases identical to TRBD1. With 0 bases clipped from V and 4 bases from J, the junction kept 4 bases outside the gene matches. The germline V gene has CDR1 SGDLS and CDR2 YYNGEE. CDR3 length: 15 residues. CDR3 in DNA: TGTGCCAGCAGCGTAGGAGGGGACAGGGCCTATGGCTACACCTTC. This sequence encodes CASSVGGDRAYGYTF.

V is TRBV11-3 and J is TRBJ1-3; no clear D gene. CDR1 and CDR2 (germline): SGHNT, YENEEA. The CDR3 runs 14 residues. Trimming cost V 2 bases and J 3 bases, with 8 bases left between them. The CDR3 is CASSLKRGGNTIYF. CDR3 DNA: TGTGCCAGCAGCTTAAAGCGAGGTGGAAACACCATATATTTT.

This clone came up a few times. This chain joins TRBV5-1 and TRBJ1-1; 8 positions match TRBD1. V lost 4 bases and J lost 1; bases outside the gene matches: 3. Germline CDR1 SGHRS, CDR2 YFSETQ. The CDR3 contains 14 residues. DNA for the CDR3: TGCGCCAGCAGCGTAGGACAGGGGAACACTGAAGCTTTCTTT. Its protein product is CASSVGQGNTEAFF.

The rearrangement joins TRBV3-1 (or the pseudogene TRBV3-2) to TRBJ2-7, with D unclear. The V gene's germline CDR1 is LGHDT and CDR2 YNNKEL (reference sequence). CDR3 length: 14 amino acids. V lost 1 base and J 3 bases, leaving 10 bases between the germline ends. For the CDR3, the DNA is TGTGCCAGCAGCCAAGCCTCGTGGCTCTACGAGCAGTACTTC. It codes for CASSQASWLYEQYF.

The chain couples TRBV5-8 to TRBJ2-7; D gene ambiguous. Germline V gives CDR1 SGHTS, CDR2 YDEGEE. V was clipped by 0 bases and J by 5 bases, with 9 bases between them. The CDR3 extends over 13 amino acids. The CDR3 DNA sequence: TGTGCCAGCAGCTTGGAGTGGCAGGACGAGCAGTACGTC. It yields the protein CASSLEWQDEQYV.

The rearrangement joins TRBV5-6 to TRBJ2-7; 9 nucleotides agree with TRBD1. V lost 1 base and J lost 2; bases outside the gene matches: 4. This CDR3 has 15 residues. CDR1 is SGHDT, CDR2 YYEEEE, per germline. The CDR3 is CASSLTRDRAYEQYF. CDR3 DNA sequence: TGTGCCAGCAGCTTGACCCGGGACAGGGCCTACGAGCAGTACTTC.

V is TRBV7-2 and J is TRBJ1-2, with D possibly TRBD1 on 5 matching bases. This CDR3 is 15 amino acids long. The V gene's germline CDR1 is SGHTA and CDR2 FQGNSA. Between the trimmed V and J ends, which lost 5 bases and 4 bases, there was a span of 17 bases. CDR3 in amino acids: CASSPAPGQLYGYTF. The DNA for the CDR3 is TGTGCCAGCAGCCCGGCACCCGGACAACTCTATGGCTACACCTTC.

The rearrangement links TRBV20-1 to TRBJ2-7; D is possibly TRBD2 (6 bases). This CDR3 contains 11 residues. Germline V gene lookup returns CDR1 DFQATT and CDR2 SNEGSKA (reference sequence). V was shortened by 3 bases and J by 4 bases, with 7 bases between the two germline ends. The CDR3 sequence is CSAREGYEQYF. The CDR3, as DNA: TGCAGTGCTAGGGAGGGATACGAGCAGTACTTC.

The genes are TRBV5-1 and TRBJ2-3; D is possibly TRBD2 (6 bases). CDR1 and CDR2 from the germline V gene are SGHRS and YFSETQ. With 4 bases removed from V and 1 base from J, the gap between germline ends came to 16 bases. The CDR3 sequence is 16 residues long. The CDR3 nucleotides read TGCGCCAGCAGCCGGACTATGAATGGAGGCACAGATACGCAGTATTTT. Its translation is CASSRTMNGGTDTQYF.

The chain combines TRBV5-4 with TRBJ1-4; D unresolved. Germline CDR1 SGHNT, CDR2 YYREEE (reference sequence). V lost 0 bases, J lost 7 bases, and 10 bases lay in between. The CDR3 loop spans 14 amino acids. As DNA, the CDR3 is TGTGCCAGCAGCTTGGCGCTGGAGAGTGAAAAACTGTTTTTT. This translates into CASSLALESEKLFF.

This chain links TRBV4-1 with TRBJ2-7, with D perhaps matching TRBD1 (5 bases). The CDR3 extends over 12 amino acids. Per the germline V gene, CDR1 is MGHRA and CDR2 is YSYEKL. V was trimmed by 4 bases and J by 3 bases, leaving 7 bases between them. The CDR3 bases are TGCGCCAGCAGCCCAGGGCTCTACGAGCAGTACTTC. It yields the protein CASSPGLYEQYF.

In nucleotides, the CDR3 is TGCGCCAGCAGCTTGGGACAGGGGACCCACAATGAGCAGTTCTTC. Its protein is CASSLGQGTHNEQFF. The chain links TRBV5-1 to TRBJ2-1, with 8 positions matching TRBD1. The germline gives CDR1 SGHRS, CDR2 YFSETQ. The CDR3 covers 15 residues. V lost 0 bases and J lost 5; bases outside the gene matches: 4.

The genes are TRBV11-3 and TRBJ2-1; 15 positions agree with TRBD2. There are 18 residues in the CDR3. Germline-derived CDR1 and CDR2 are SGHNT and YENEEA. The V segment lost 1 base and the J segment 3 bases; nucleotides outside the gene matches: 4. CDR3 protein: CASSLGGLAGGHYNEQFF. The DNA for the CDR3 is TGTGCCAGCAGCTTAGGGGGACTAGCGGGAGGCCACTACAATGAGCAGTTCTTC.

The gene calls are TRBV27 and TRBJ1-2, with unresolved D. V shed 2 bases and J shed 7 bases, with 14 bases lying between them. CDR3 length: 14 amino acids. Looked up from germline, CDR1 is MNHEY and CDR2 is SMNVEV (reference sequence). Here the CDR3 DNA reads TGTGCCAGCAGTTTAGGGAACGGACTCAGTGGCTACACCTTC. Translation gives CASSLGNGLSGYTF.

This clone was counted a few times. This chain uses TRBV18 with TRBJ1-1, with unresolved D. Trimming pared 2 bases from V and 1 base from J, leaving 5 bases between. CDR1 KGHSH and CDR2 LQKENI come from the germline V gene. This CDR3 region has 13 residues. CDR3 region: CASSPNRNTEAFF. CDR3 sequence (DNA): TGTGCCAGCTCACCAAACAGGAACACTGAAGCTTTCTTT.

The chain employs TRBV10-3 and TRBJ1-1, with 9 bases that match TRBD1. V lost 2 bases, J lost 4 bases, and 2 bases stayed unmatched. This CDR3 comprises 14 residues. Germline CDR1 and CDR2: ENHRY and SYGVKD. CDR3 residues: CAISEVGQGTEAFF. The CDR3 DNA is TGTGCCATCAGTGAGGTGGGACAGGGCACTGAAGCTTTCTTT.

This clone came up once. The chain combines TRBV28 with TRBJ2-4; a possible D gene is TRBD2 (6 bases). The V end was cut by 7 bases, the J end by 7 bases, with 20 bases between. This CDR3 has 15 amino acids. CDR1 is MDHEN, CDR2 SYDVKM, per germline. CDR3 loop: CASTYPGTLGNIQYF. CDR3 DNA: TGTGCCAGCACTTACCCCGGGACTTTAGGGAACATTCAGTACTTC.